The 3 T cell receptor beta chains below all came from one sample that was sequenced in a study of early T cells in non-severe SARS-CoV-2 infection. In TCRdb, the 5' RACE reads were re-called with MiXCR into one record per CDR3 protein. The sample has some 75,000 distinct CDR3 sequences, around 15% seen once. The sample comprised whole blood. The source of these receptors is an adult who was a healthcare worker with PCR-confirmed SARS-CoV-2 infection or an uninfected control (not recorded which).

This clonotype was counted many times. The V call is TRBV6-2 or TRBV6-3, the J call TRBJ1-1; unclear D gene. The CDR3 extends over 14 amino acids. Trimming took 6 bases from V and 6 from J, leaving 17 bases between them. Germline CDR1 and CDR2: MNHEY and SVGEGT. This CDR3 is CASSPHRHDAEAFF. The DNA for the CDR3 is TGTGCCAGCAGCCCCCACCGACACGATGCTGAAGCTTTCTTT.

The rearrangement joins TRBV2 to TRBJ2-2; D is undetermined. Trimming stripped 4 bases from V and 2 bases from J, with 11 bases between. The CDR3 consists of 15 residues. Germline values: CDR1 SNHLY, CDR2 FYNNEI. This CDR3 reads CASSAAEVNTGELFF. CDR3 in DNA: TGTGCCAGCAGTGCGGCAGAGGTTAACACCGGGGAGCTGTTTTTT.

V usage is TRBV9 and J usage is TRBJ2-7; TRBD1 matches at 7 bases. With V trimmed by 3 bases and J by 2 bases, 5 bases remained unmatched. The CDR3 is 14 residues long. In germline, CDR1 is SGDLS, CDR2 YYNGEE. The DNA of the CDR3 is TGTGCCAGCAGCGCGAGACAGGGCCCCTACGAGCAGTACTTC. Translating it yields CASSARQGPYEQYF. Looking up the rest from reference TRBV9 and TRBJ2-7 gives the full variable domain: DSGVTQTPKHLITATGQRVTLRCSPRSGDLSVYWYQQSLDQGLQFLIQYYNGEERAKGNILERFSAQQFPDLHSELNLSSLELGDSALYFCASSARQGPYEQYFGPGTRLTVT.